These 14 T cell receptor beta chains came from one sample sequenced in a study of T cells in Graves' hyperthyroidism and ophthalmopathy. RNA transcripts were the template for amplifying TCR beta CDR3 regions. HTBI primers were employed in a first-round RT-PCR of the TCR CDR3. TCRdb reanalysed the multiplex PCR reads using MiXCR and keeps one entry per CDR3 protein. This table has under 400,000 distinct CDR3 sequences, more than 11% appearing once. The material sequenced was blood. The receptors were gathered from a woman aged 55-70 years with Graves' hyperthyroidism.

This clonotype was seen a handful of times. The chain links TRBV28 to TRBJ2-7; 13 nucleotides agree with TRBD2. CDR3 length: 14 residues. J gave up 6 bases and V 5 bases, and 4 bases lay outside the gene matches. Germline V gene data show CDR1 as MDHEN and CDR2 as SYDVKM. CDR3 sequence reads: CASSPTSGRAEQYF. The CDR3 DNA sequence: TGTGCCAGCAGTCCCACTAGCGGGAGGGCCGAGCAGTACTTC.

This CDR3 is CASSQYGNNYGYTF. The CDR3 DNA reads TGCGCCAGCAGCCAATACGGAAATAACTATGGCTACACCTTC. V gene TRBV4-1 combines with J gene TRBJ1-2; no reliable D call. Germline-derived CDR1 and CDR2 are MGHRA and YSYEKL. The CDR3 spans 14 residues. V lost 2 bases and J lost 1, with 8 bases in between.

In its sample, this clonotype was seen many times. The chain links TRBV30 to TRBJ1-4; the D is unclear. CDR1 is GTSNPN and CDR2 is SVGIG in the germline V gene (reference sequence). Trimming shortened V by 1 base and J by 6 bases, and 6 bases separated the two germline ends. CDR3 length: 12 residues. The CDR3 region has the DNA TGTGCCTGGAGTGAGGGATATGAAAAACTGTTTTTT. It specifies CAWSEGYEKLFF.

In regard to this clonotype: This could be a read error, since a much larger clone is one nucleotide away. The V call is TRBV2, the J call TRBJ2-3; TRBD1 matches at 9 bases. This CDR3 spans 15 amino acids. Germline lookup yields CDR1 SNHLY and CDR2 FYNNEI. The CDR3 loop is CAGSLQGARGDTQYF. CDR3 sequence (DNA): TGTGCCGGCAGTCTACAGGGGGCTAGAGGAGATACGCAGTATTTT.

The chain uses TRBV20-1 and TRBJ2-1; TRBD2 matches at 11 bases. This CDR3 region has 16 residues. V gave up 1 base and J gave up 1 base; unmatched junction bases: 3. The germline gives CDR1 DFQATT, CDR2 SNEGSKA (reference sequence). The CDR3 DNA follows: TGCAGTGCTAGAGTTAGCGGGAGGGTGTCCTACAATGAGCAGTTCTTC. Translated: CSARVSGRVSYNEQFF.

This clonotype was counted ten times or more. The V call is TRBV11-2, the J call TRBJ2-3, with D tentatively TRBD2 (6 bases). With 3 bases removed from V and 8 bases from J, the gap between germline ends came to 21 bases. The germline gives CDR1 SGHAT, CDR2 FQNNGV. The CDR3 length is 16 residues. Written as DNA, the CDR3 is TGTGCCAGCAGCTTTTACCCGGGACTCCTCTCGGGTACGCAGTATTTT. Its translation: CASSFYPGLLSGTQYF.

This clonotype was observed at least ten times. V usage is TRBV15 and J usage is TRBJ2-7; D remains unclear. Trimming pared 0 bases from V and 2 bases from J, leaving 8 bases between. This CDR3 is 14 amino acids long. From germline, CDR1 is LNHNV and CDR2 YYDKDF (reference sequence). The CDR3 DNA reads as TGTGCCACCAGCAGAGATCTCGATGCCTACGAGCAGTACTTC. Translation gives CATSRDLDAYEQYF.

This clonotype was counted many times. This CDR3 reads CASSLSDRGLREQFF. The CDR3 DNA follows: TGTGCCAGCAGTTTGTCGGACAGGGGGCTTCGCGAGCAGTTCTTC. The chain uses TRBV28 and TRBJ2-1, with TRBD1 identical over 11 bases. Germline loops: CDR1 MDHEN, CDR2 SYDVKM. This CDR3 is 15 amino acids long. The J segment lost 10 bases and the V segment lost 3 bases, leaving 8 bases of the junction unmatched. The whole variable domain, remainder taken from reference TRBV28 and TRBJ2-1, is DVKVTQSSRYLVKRTGEKVFLECVQDMDHENMFWYRQDPGLGLRLIYFSYDVKMKEKGDIPEGYSVSREKKERFSLILESASTNQTSMYLCASSLSDRGLREQFFGPGTRLTVL.

This clonotype was found a few times. This chain joins TRBV3-1 and TRBJ2-4, with no clear D. Germline V CDR1 and CDR2: LGHDT, YNNKEL (reference sequence). The CDR3 has 19 amino acids. Trimming removed 1 base at V and 0 bases at J, with 19 bases between. CDR3 nucleotide sequence: TGTGCCAGCAGCCAAGTTGGGCCCACGGGCTTCCTAGCCAAAAACATTCAGTACTTC. Residues: CASSQVGPTGFLAKNIQYF.

This clonotype came up many times. The chain carries TRBV11-2 and TRBJ2-1; TRBD2 might be the D (6 bases). Trimming shortened V by 2 bases and J by 5 bases, and 13 bases separated the two germline ends. CDR1 and CDR2 from the germline V gene are SGHAT and FQNNGV. There are 15 residues in the CDR3. CDR3 loop: CASSLIQRVNNEQFF. The DNA for the CDR3 is TGTGCCAGCAGCTTAATCCAGCGGGTAAACAATGAGCAGTTCTTC.

This clonotype has ten or more counts. The CDR3 is CASSLASLRLSYEQYF. The CDR3 nucleotides are TGCGCCAGCAGCTTGGCAAGCCTACGCCTTTCCTACGAGCAGTACTTC. This sequence joins TRBV5-1 and TRBJ2-7, with D unresolved. Germline V gene sequence: CDR1 SGHRS, CDR2 YFSETQ. The V end was cut by 0 bases, the J end by 1 base, with 14 bases between. This CDR3 comprises 16 residues.

This clonotype was found many times. The chain uses TRBV28 and TRBJ2-1, with a possible D match to TRBD1 (6 bases). Looked up from germline, CDR1 is MDHEN and CDR2 is SYDVKM. The CDR3 has 17 amino acids. Trimming took off 7 bases at V and 4 bases at J, with 23 bases between the two ends. As DNA, the CDR3 is TGTGCCAGCAAAGGGGGAGAGGAAACCTATTTATACAATGAGCAGTTCTTC. Amino acids: CASKGGEETYLYNEQFF.

This clonotype was observed many times. The genes are TRBV7-2 and TRBJ2-3; no firm D call. V was pared by 5 bases and J by 4 bases, with 10 bases between. The CDR3 spans 13 residues. Germline CDR1 is SGHTA and CDR2 is FQGNSA. The CDR3 spells CASSPLVPDTQYF. In DNA, the CDR3 is TGTGCCAGCAGCCCCCTAGTACCAGATACGCAGTATTTT.

J is TRBJ2-2 and V is TRBV5-1, with a weak D call TRBD2 (5 bases). The germline V gene encodes CDR1 SGHRS and CDR2 YFSETQ. The germline V and J ends were trimmed by 1 base and 6 bases, with 13 bases remaining between them. The CDR3 loop spans 15 amino acids. DNA for the CDR3: TGCGCCAGCAGCTTGTCGGCTAGCATCGCCGGGGAGCTGTTTTTT. It codes for CASSLSASIAGELFF.